This entry concerns a single T cell receptor (beta chain). Antigen unknown. This specimen comes from a study of T cell responses to AZD1222 COVID-19 vaccine. Profiled with immunoSEQ multiplex PCR; TCRdb holds only in-frame clones, not every one. The repertoire holds 150,000 to 200,000 clones, with roughly 92% as singletons. Germline assignment: CDR1 MNHEY and CDR2 SMNVEV (reference sequence). The CDR3 runs to 14 residues. The V end lost 5 bases, the J end lost 7 bases, and 17 bases lay between the germline ends. Findings and caveats of the study: Spike was spanned by vaccine-associated CD4 TCRs, which were dominant at 160-218 and 743-854. Sampling captured repertoires only after the peak T cell response. A mostly white British donor set with more females was recruited, and clonal diversity was possibly underestimated.

The specimen comprised peripheral blood, sampled on day 0 of AZD1222 vaccination. The V call is TRBV27, the J call TRBJ1-2; D is ambiguous. This clonotype originated in an adult in good health. The DNA for the CDR3 is TGTGCCAGCAGTCCTCCGGGCCTGGCGGGTGGCTACACCTTC. Translated, it gives CASSPPGLAGGYTF.